Shown below are 4 T cell receptor beta chains from a single sample sequenced in a study of blood T cell repertoires in COVID-19. The repertoire was sequenced with immunoSEQ multiplex PCR; TCRdb's copy has only in-frame clones and lacks some. The sample contains 55,000 to 80,000 clones, roughly 89% of which appear only once. The source material was peripheral blood. All receptors come from a man aged 80 or over with acute or convalescent COVID-19.

The chain carries TRBV7-9 and TRBJ1-3; TRBD1 might be the D (5 bases). Trimming shortened V by 2 bases and J by 2 bases, and 13 bases separated the two germline ends. Germline-derived CDR1 and CDR2 are SEHNR and FQNEAQ (reference sequence). This CDR3 region has 16 residues. In DNA form, the CDR3 reads TGTGCCAGCAGCTTAACGGGTCCGGGGGCTGGAAACACCATATATTTT. It translates to CASSLTGPGAGNTIYF.

The chain carries TRBV7-9 and TRBJ1-4; D remains unclear. CDR3 length: 15 residues. Germline CDR1 is SEHNR and CDR2 is FQNEAQ (reference sequence). Trimming stripped 0 bases from V and 0 bases from J, with 5 bases between. The CDR3 spells CASSLAAATNEKLFF. In nucleotides, the CDR3 is TGTGCCAGCAGCTTAGCGGCTGCAACTAATGAAAAACTGTTTTTT.

The chain carries TRBV19 and TRBJ1-2; 9 bases fit TRBD1. The CDR3 is made up of 13 amino acids. V shed 7 bases and J 8 bases; nucleotides not matched to a gene: 8. CDR1 is LNHDA and CDR2 is SQIVND in the germline V gene (reference sequence). The CDR3 DNA follows: TGTGCCAGTACCTTGGACAGGGGTTTCGGCTACACCTTC. This encodes CASTLDRGFGYTF.

The chain is built from TRBV6-5 and TRBJ1-5; D gene unclear. Germline V gene data show CDR1 as MNHEY and CDR2 as SVGAGI. The CDR3 is 11 residues long. Trimming removed 6 bases at V and 4 bases at J, with 4 bases between. The CDR3 region is CASRTNQPQHF. The CDR3 DNA is TGTGCCAGCAGAACAAATCAGCCCCAGCATTTT.